This T cell receptor beta chain was obtained from a study of blood T cell repertoires in COVID-19. TCRdb's copy holds only in-frame clones and misses some; the assay was immunoSEQ multiplex PCR. Of 250,000 to 300,000 clones detected, 86% appear once; the ten largest clones hold around 12%. The junction had 11 bases not matched to a gene; V was cut back by 5 bases and J by 4 bases. The germline CDR1 and CDR2 sequences are LNHDA and SQIVND (reference sequence). The CDR3 totals 19 residues. Sample: peripheral blood. The sequence was obtained from a woman in her twenties or thirties with COVID-19, enrolled during active disease. The V and J genes are TRBV19 and TRBJ2-2; TRBD2 aligns across 15 bases. CDR3 loop: CASSSHRTSGGALTGELFF. CDR3 DNA: TGTGCCAGTAGTTCTCATCGGACTAGCGGGGGGGCCCTCACCGGGGAGCTGTTTTTT.